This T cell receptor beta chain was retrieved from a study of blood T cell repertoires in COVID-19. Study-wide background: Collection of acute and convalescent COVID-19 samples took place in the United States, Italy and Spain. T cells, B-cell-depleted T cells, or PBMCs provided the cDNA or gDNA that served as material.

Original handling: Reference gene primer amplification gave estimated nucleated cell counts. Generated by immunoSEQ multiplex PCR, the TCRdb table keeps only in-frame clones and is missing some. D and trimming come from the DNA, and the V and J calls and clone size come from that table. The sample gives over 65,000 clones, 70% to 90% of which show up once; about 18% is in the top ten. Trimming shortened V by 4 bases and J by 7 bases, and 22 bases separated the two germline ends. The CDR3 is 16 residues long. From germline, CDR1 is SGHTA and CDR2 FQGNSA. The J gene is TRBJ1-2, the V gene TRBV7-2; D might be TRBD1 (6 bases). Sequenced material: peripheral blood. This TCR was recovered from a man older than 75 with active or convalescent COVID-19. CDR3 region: CASSSGHLILSTGYTF. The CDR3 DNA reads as TGTGCCAGCAGCTCGGGACATCTCATATTGTCTACTGGCTACACCTTC.